The rows below give T cell receptor beta chains drawn from one sample of a study of post-analysis software for immune sequencing data. TCRdb processed the PCR reads anew with MiXCR; each CDR3 protein has one entry. The sample holds hundreds of thousands of distinct CDR3 sequences, about 27% seen once. The sequenced material came from blood. All receptors derive from a girl aged 5-17 years with multiple sclerosis. CDR3s include the opening cysteine and the closing phenylalanine or tryptophan. A D gene is named only where the DNA matches it firmly. Rows may omit the clone size; those that give it use once, few, many or a size class.

CDR3 DNA	CDR3 protein	D gene	clone size	V gene	J gene
TGTGCCAGCAGCCGGTTGGGGGGACAGGGGATCCTCTTAGGCTACACCTTC	CASSRLGGQGILLGYTF	TRBD1	-	TRBV3-1	TRBJ1-2
TGTGCCAGCAGCTTGTCGGGGTGGGAAGAGACCCAGTACTTC	CASSLSGWEETQYF	-	many	TRBV5-5	TRBJ2-5
TGTGCCAGCAGCAAAGAACCAGGCCTCTCTGGAAACACCATATATTTT	CASSKEPGLSGNTIYF	-	-	TRBV4-2	TRBJ1-3
TGTGCCAGTTGTCGGGAGAGCACAGATACGCAGTATTTT	CASCRESTDTQYF	-	-	TRBV28	TRBJ2-3
TGTGCCAGCACCCATTCTGGGGCCAACGTCCTGACTTTC	CASTHSGANVLTF	-	many	TRBV7-2	TRBJ2-6
TGTGCCAGCACCACGACGGGGTGGAGCGAAAAACTGTTTTTT	CASTTTGWSEKLFF	-	-	TRBV13	TRBJ1-4
TGCGCCAGCAGCCAAGGGTTAGGAGATACGCAGTATTTT	CASSQGLGDTQYF	-	-	TRBV18	TRBJ2-3
TGTGCCAGCACAGGGGGCGGCAGCAATCAGCCCCAGCATTTT	CASTGGGSNQPQHF	TRBD1	-	TRBV28	TRBJ1-5
TGTGCCAGCAGTGTTGACCCAACAGAGGGGAACACCGGGGAGCTGTTTTTT	CASSVDPTEGNTGELFF	-	-	TRBV2	TRBJ2-2
TGTGCCAGCACCTCCGGGGTTGATGGCTACACCTTC	CASTSGVDGYTF	-	-	TRBV12-3/TRBV12-4	TRBJ1-2
TGTGCCAGCAGTACGACTAGCGGTCCACCCTACGAGCAGTACTTC	CASSTTSGPPYEQYF	TRBD2	few	TRBV27	TRBJ2-7
TGCGCCAGCAGCCAAGGAGGGACTAGCGGGGGTTTCCAGTACTTC	CASSQGGTSGGFQYF	TRBD2	few	TRBV4-1	TRBJ2-5
TGTGCCAGCAGCCGTCAGGGGATCAATGAGCAGTTCTTC	CASSRQGINEQFF	-	-	TRBV6-5	TRBJ2-1
TGTGCCAGCAGCTTCGGTGGGACTACAATAAGCCAAGAGACCCAGTACTTC	CASSFGGTTISQETQYF	TRBD2	-	TRBV7-2	TRBJ2-5
TGTGCCAGCCTGGGGGACTACGAGCAGTACTTC	CASLGDYEQYF	-	-	TRBV28	TRBJ2-7
TGTGCCATCACCGGGGCAGGAGCAGGGTTTTCGAACACTGAAGCTTTCTTT	CAITGAGAGFSNTEAFF	-	few	TRBV10-3	TRBJ1-1
TGCGCCAGCAGCCCCTCGGTACAGAGCACAGATACGCAGTATTTT	CASSPSVQSTDTQYF	-	-	TRBV4-1	TRBJ2-3
TGTGCCAGCAGGCCACAGTCAGGGGTCAAAAACATTCAGTACTTC	CASRPQSGVKNIQYF	-	-	TRBV12-3/TRBV12-4	TRBJ2-4
TGCGCCAGCAGTCAATCGTGCCAGCAAGCCAAAAACATTCAGTACTTC	CASSQSCQQAKNIQYF	-	-	TRBV23-1	TRBJ2-4
TGTGCCAGCAGTTTGGTTCAGGGGAGCTCCTACGAGCAGTACTTC	CASSLVQGSSYEQYF	-	many	TRBV12-3/TRBV12-4	TRBJ2-7
TGCAGCGCTACAAGGGATACTAGCTATGGCTACACCTTC	CSATRDTSYGYTF	-	-	TRBV29-1	TRBJ1-2
TGTGCCAGCAGTTTGGTGCTGGGATCTCAGCCCCAGCATTTT	CASSLVLGSQPQHF	-	few	TRBV12-3/TRBV12-4	TRBJ1-5
TGTGCCAGCAGCCCCCGGACTAGCGGGGGCCCAGATACGCAGTATTTT	CASSPRTSGGPDTQYF	TRBD2	many	TRBV7-2	TRBJ2-3
TGTGCCAGCAGCTTGACTGGAAGTAGCAATCAGCCCCAGCATTTT	CASSLTGSSNQPQHF	-	many	TRBV12-3/TRBV12-4	TRBJ1-5
TGTGCCAGCTCGCTAGGACAACCCAGCTCCTACAATGAGCAGTTCTTC	CASSLGQPSSYNEQFF	-	few	TRBV18	TRBJ2-1
TGTGCCAGCAGACCGGGACAGTCTCGGATTTGGGACGAGCAGTACTTC	CASRPGQSRIWDEQYF	TRBD1	-	TRBV25-1	TRBJ2-7
TGCGCCAGCAGCCAAGACGGAGGGGGCGCGCCTAATGAAAAACTGTTTTTT	CASSQDGGGAPNEKLFF	TRBD1	few	TRBV4-1	TRBJ1-4
TGTGCCAGCAGTCCCGCTCGTGGCTACGAGCAGTACTTC	CASSPARGYEQYF	-	many	TRBV12-3/TRBV12-4	TRBJ2-7
TGCAGCGTTGCCGCCGGCGGGAGAGTGGGGTACCAAGAGACCCAGTACTTC	CSVAAGGRVGYQETQYF	TRBD2	-	TRBV29-1	TRBJ2-5
TGCAGTGCTAGAGATCGTCGGAGGGGAGATTCACCCCTCCACTTT	CSARDRRRGDSPLHF	-	few	TRBV20-1	TRBJ1-6
TGTGCCAGCAGCTTATCCGGAACGATCGGGGAGCTGTTTTTT	CASSLSGTIGELFF	-	-	TRBV7-6	TRBJ2-2
TGCAGTGCTAGGTCCCCGGGACAGATTGAAGAGACCCAGTACTTC	CSARSPGQIEETQYF	TRBD1	few	TRBV20-1	TRBJ2-5
TGTGCCAGCAGCTACCAGGAGTGGCAGTATTTT	CASSYQEWQYF	-	few	TRBV7-9	TRBJ2-3
TGTGCCAGCCGACCCTCTCCCGACAGATCTTTGGACGGCTACACCTTC	CASRPSPDRSLDGYTF	-	few	TRBV6-2/TRBV6-3	TRBJ1-2
TGTGCCAGCAGTTCAGGGGGAAAAAATGAAAAACTGTTTTTT	CASSSGGKNEKLFF	TRBD1	few	TRBV28	TRBJ1-4
TGTGCCAGTAAACACGGAACCTACGAGCAGTACTTC	CASKHGTYEQYF	-	-	TRBV28	TRBJ2-7
TGCAGTGCGAATAGCCGCGCGGCGACCATCAAAAATAACATTCAGTACTTC	CSANSRAATIKNNIQYF	-	-	TRBV20-1	TRBJ2-4
TGCAGCGCGAAGGGGGGGGGCTTGGACTACAATGAGCAGTTCTTC	CSAKGGGLDYNEQFF	-	-	TRBV29-1	TRBJ2-1
TGTGCCAGCCACCGGTCGGGTCTAGGGGGTGAAGCTTTCTTT	CASHRSGLGGEAFF	-	-	TRBV2	TRBJ1-1
TGTGCCACCACCGACGACAGAGAGTTAAGCGGTGAGCAGTTCTTC	CATTDDRELSGEQFF	-	-	TRBV24-1	TRBJ2-1
TGTGCCAGCAGCTCCGGGACAGACTCCTACGAGCAGTACTTC	CASSSGTDSYEQYF	TRBD1	-	TRBV5-5	TRBJ2-7
TGTGCCACCAGTGATTTCAGGGGGCCGGGGGATGAGCAGTTCTTC	CATSDFRGPGDEQFF	TRBD1	-	TRBV24-1	TRBJ2-1
TGTGCCAGCAGCTTGGGACTAGCGGATAACACCGGGGAGCTGTTTTTT	CASSLGLADNTGELFF	TRBD2	-	TRBV5-6	TRBJ2-2
TGTGCCAGCAGCCCCTCTGGGCCTATTTGGCCAGCTGAAAAATTGTTTTTT	CASSPSGPIWPAEKLFF	-	-	TRBV7-9	TRBJ1-4
TGTGCCAGCAGTTACTCGGCCCATAACTATGGCTACACCTTC	CASSYSAHNYGYTF	-	few	TRBV6-2/TRBV6-3	TRBJ1-2
TGTGCCATCAGTGGCCGCGGACAGACAACCTCCTACGAGCAGTACTTC	CAISGRGQTTSYEQYF	-	-	TRBV10-3	TRBJ2-7
TGTGCCAGCAGCCGGGGGGGAGAGCGCTACGAGCAGTACTTC	CASSRGGERYEQYF	TRBD2	-	TRBV14	TRBJ2-7
TGCGCCAGCAGCCATAGCAAACCGGGACTAGCGTCTCCCAATGAGCGGTTCTTC	CASSHSKPGLASPNERFF	TRBD2	-	TRBV4-3	TRBJ2-1
TGTGCCAGCAGCTCTAGCGGGAGGGATACGCAGTATTTT	CASSSSGRDTQYF	TRBD2	-	TRBV7-2	TRBJ2-3
TGTGCCAGCAGCCGCGCGCCGGCTATAAGCGAGACCCAGTACTTC	CASSRAPAISETQYF	-	few	TRBV11-1	TRBJ2-5
TGTGCCAGCAGTGGCCTAGCCGGGGCCAACGTCCTGACTTTC	CASSGLAGANVLTF	-	once	TRBV6-4	TRBJ2-6
TGCGCCAGCAGCTTGGTTGTGGTCCGCCTGTCGAATGAGCAGTTCTTC	CASSLVVVRLSNEQFF	-	-	TRBV5-1	TRBJ2-1
TGTGCCAGCAGCCGGGGCGGCGGCTACACCTTC	CASSRGGGYTF	-	many	TRBV4-2	TRBJ1-2
TGCAGTGCTCCCGACAGACTTGAGCAGTACTTC	CSAPDRLEQYF	-	few	TRBV20-1	TRBJ2-7
TGTGCCAGCAGCAAATTACCCACTAGCGGGGGGACCTACGAGCAGTACTTC	CASSKLPTSGGTYEQYF	-	-	TRBV21-1	TRBJ2-7